Given below is one TCR beta chain in context. Trimming cost V 3 bases and J 3 bases, with 9 bases left between them. Germline values: CDR1 MNHEY, CDR2 SMNVEV (reference sequence). The CDR3 consists of 14 residues. Treg sorting used a CD4+CD25+CD127-/low gate. TCRdb reanalysed the 5' RACE reads using MiXCR and keeps one entry per CDR3 protein. The sample contains about 42,000 distinct CDR3 sequences, approximately 22% of which appear only once. The V call is TRBV27, the J call TRBJ2-1; D is perhaps TRBD2 (5 bases). Sequenced material: Tregs sorted from blood. The receptor's source is a female donor with breast cancer. The CDR3 reads CASSFIASYNEQFF. CDR3 DNA sequence: TGTGCCAGCAGTTTTATAGCGAGCTACAATGAGCAGTTCTTC.